This T cell receptor (beta chain) was captured in a study of control samples from healthy donors and cancer patients (TCRdb year 2020). Library preparation employed the immunoSEQ multiplex PCR assay. The table comes from immuneACCESS by way of TCRdb, which keeps in-frame sequences with V and J called. Part of the clones is missing from these tables; in studies checked, under half for an unresolved V gene and the rest for unknown reasons. The sample yields 100,000 to 150,000 clones; approximately 90% were counted once. The ten largest clones capture around 2.5% of the sample. A remark on this clone: It lacks a known antigen. Base quality data are lacking; no much larger clone is found one base away.

The CDR3 holds 15 amino acids from the cysteine to the phenylalanine. Of all the DNA, just the CDR3 is kept, 45 bases in frame from base 1. CDR1 and CDR2, per the germline V gene, are SNHLY and FYNNEI. V is shortened by 6 bases, J by 0 bases, and the region joining them spans 12 bases. The chain is encoded by TRBV2 joined to TRBJ1-3, with no confident D gene call. The sequence came from a middle-aged man in good health. The sequenced sample consisted of blood. The nucleotides read TGTGCCAGCAGCTCTGCCAGAGACTCTGGAAACACCATATATTTT. Its translation reads: CASSSARDSGNTIYF.